This T cell receptor (beta chain) was identified in a study of radiotherapy plus CTLA-4 blockade in lung cancer. Overall study: Objective responses emerged in under 20% of patients, and around 31% attained disease control.

Findings and limits, study-wide: TCR clones originating in tumors grew in number in blood after radiotherapy plus ipilimumab. Reportedly, early blood T cell clone dynamics best predicted response, with interferon-beta.

Generated by immunoSEQ multiplex PCR, the TCRdb table keeps only in-frame clones and is missing some. The sample lists about 38,000 clones, 80% to 90% seen once, with 22% in the top ten. For this clone: The antigen is unknown.

Those with chemo-refractory metastatic non-small-cell lung cancer were treated with focal radiation combined with CTLA-4 blockade using ipilimumab. The receptor comes from a human donor with non-small cell lung cancer whose response to radiotherapy plus ipilimumab could not be evaluated. This sample comprised peripheral blood, obtained from a patient treated with radiotherapy plus ipilimumab.

The CDR3 loop is CASSLLSINYGYTF. The CDR3 bases are TGTGCCAGCAGCTTGCTTTCTATAAACTATGGCTACACCTTC. V gene TRBV5-8 combines with J gene TRBJ1-2; no clear D. Germline lookup yields CDR1 SGHTS and CDR2 YDEGEE. The ends were cut back, 1 base at V and 2 bases at J, with 9 bases in the middle. CDR3 length: 14 amino acids.